A selection of T cell receptor beta chains follows, all from one sample in a study of T cell responses to AZD1222 COVID-19 vaccine. Sequencing used immunoSEQ multiplex PCR; TCRdb keeps in-frame clones, though not all of them. The sample records around 65,000 clones, over 80% being singletons. The starting material was peripheral blood, obtained 28 days after the second AZD1222 dose. These receptors came from an adult who received the AZD1222 COVID-19 vaccine. Both conserved end residues are part of each CDR3. A D gene is named only where the DNA matches it firmly. Part of the rows lack a size; the others show once, few, many or a class for expanded clones.

V,size,D,J,DNA,CDR3
TRBV6-5,NA,NA,TRBJ2-3,TGTGCCAGCAGTTACTCGATCTCGGCTAGCACAGATACGCAGTATTTT,CASSYSISASTDTQYF
TRBV9,NA,TRBD2,TRBJ2-1,TGTGCCAGCAGCGACAACCCCTTAACGGGGGGGCCCTACAATGAGCAGTTCTTC,CASSDNPLTGGPYNEQFF
TRBV4-2,once,TRBD1,TRBJ1-6,TGTGCCAGCAGCGCCAACCGGGACAGGGACGCGGATTCACCCCTCCACTTT,CASSANRDRDADSPLHF
TRBV10-3,NA,NA,TRBJ2-2,TGTGCCATCAGGGGACTCATCAACACCGGGGAGCTGTTTTTT,CAIRGLINTGELFF
TRBV6-5,NA,NA,TRBJ1-1,TGTGCCAGCAGTTGGGGGGAAGCGAACACTGAAGCTTTCTTT,CASSWGEANTEAFF
TRBV7-9,NA,TRBD1,TRBJ2-1,TGTGCCAGCAGCCCCCGGGACAGCTCCTACAATGAGCAGTTCTTC,CASSPRDSSYNEQFF
TRBV18,few,NA,TRBJ2-1,TGTGCCAGCTCACCACGAATCGGGCAGGGGACGGGGTTGAACTACAATGAGCAGTTCTTC,CASSPRIGQGTGLNYNEQFF
TRBV25-1,NA,NA,TRBJ1-2,TGTGCCAGCAGTGACGAGGGGTATGGCTACACCTTC,CASSDEGYGYTF
TRBV20-1,NA,NA,TRBJ2-1,TGCAGTGCTAGTCCTATGGGGGGGGCCTCCTACAATGAGCAGTTCTTC,CSASPMGGASYNEQFF
TRBV5-1,NA,TRBD1,TRBJ1-1,TGCGCCAGCAGCTCGGGACAGCCGAACACTGAAGCTTTCTTT,CASSSGQPNTEAFF
TRBV5-4,NA,TRBD1,TRBJ2-7,TGTGCCAGCAGCTACGGACAGGGGGCTTACGAGCAGTACTTC,CASSYGQGAYEQYF
TRBV9,NA,TRBD1,TRBJ1-6,TGTGCCAGCAGCCCCGGGGACAGGGTGAATTCACCCCTCCACTTT,CASSPGDRVNSPLHF
TRBV6-5,few,NA,TRBJ1-1,TGTGCCAGTCTGGGGGTTGAGGCTGAAGCTTTCTTT,CASLGVEAEAFF
TRBV29-1,few,NA,TRBJ1-1,TGCAGCGCCGAAAGTTACATGAACACTGAAGCTTTCTTT,CSAESYMNTEAFF
TRBV24-1,NA,NA,TRBJ1-4,TGTGCCACCAGTGATTTGTGGGGGGAACGGGAAAAACTGTTTTTT,CATSDLWGEREKLFF
TRBV29-1,once,TRBD1,TRBJ2-1,TGCAGCGTTGAACGGGACAGGTCCTACAATGAGCAGTTCTTC,CSVERDRSYNEQFF
TRBV27,NA,TRBD1,TRBJ1-5,TGTGCCAGCAGGACAGGGGGACAGCCCCAGCATTTT,CASRTGGQPQHF
TRBV5-1,NA,TRBD2,TRBJ2-7,TGCGCCAGCAGCCTGGGGGGGGACCGGATCCCCCACGAGCAGTACTTC,CASSLGGDRIPHEQYF
TRBV28,NA,NA,TRBJ2-5,TGTGCCAGCAGTTTTCCAGTCGGGGGAAAAGAGACCCAGTACTTC,CASSFPVGGKETQYF
TRBV19,NA,TRBD1,TRBJ1-1,TGTGCCAGTAGTCTACCGACAGGGACGCACACTGAAGCTTTCTTT,CASSLPTGTHTEAFF
TRBV27,NA,NA,TRBJ1-6,TGTGCCAGCAAGTGGAGCTCCTATAATTCACCCCTCCACTTT,CASKWSSYNSPLHF
TRBV5-8,NA,TRBD1,TRBJ1-6,TGTGCCAGCAGCTTGGGTGGACAGGGAAGTTCACCCCTCCACTTT,CASSLGGQGSSPLHF
TRBV5-1,NA,TRBD1,TRBJ1-2,TGCGCCAGCAGCGTGGGACAGGGGGACTATGGCTACACCTTC,CASSVGQGDYGYTF
TRBV6-6,NA,NA,TRBJ1-2,TGTGCCAGCAGAGACAGTGCGAACTATGGCTACACCTTC,CASRDSANYGYTF
TRBV4-1,once,NA,TRBJ1-5,TGCGCCAGCAGCCAAGAGCTTGCACCCAATCAGCCCCAGCATTTT,CASSQELAPNQPQHF
TRBV5-6,NA,NA,TRBJ1-3,TGTGCCAGCAGCGGAAAGACAGTTTTCTCTGGAAACACCATATATTTT,CASSGKTVFSGNTIYF
TRBV6-5,NA,NA,TRBJ2-7,TGTGCCAGCAGCACGTCCTACGAGCAGTACTTC,CASSTSYEQYF
TRBV12-5,NA,NA,TRBJ1-5,TGTGCTAGTGGTTCCATGTCGTCGGGGGATAGCAATCAGCCCCAGCATTTT,CASGSMSSGDSNQPQHF
TRBV7-2,NA,NA,TRBJ1-2,TGTGCCAGCAGCTTAGTAGAGGTCAGGCCCTATGGCTACACCTTC,CASSLVEVRPYGYTF
TRBV19,NA,TRBD1,TRBJ1-2,TGTGCCACCTTACCGACAGGGGTGGATGGCTACACCTTC,CATLPTGVDGYTF
TRBV3-1/TRBV3-2,NA,NA,TRBJ1-2,TGTGCCAGCAGCCAAGAGGGTGGAGGAAAGGGGGGCTACACCTTC,CASSQEGGGKGGYTF
TRBV5-6,NA,NA,TRBJ2-7,TGTGCCAGCAGCTTTAGATCCAGAGCCTACGAGCAGTACTTC,CASSFRSRAYEQYF
TRBV6-5,NA,NA,TRBJ1-1,TGTGCCAGCGGCCTTGAGATTGAAGCTTTCTTT,CASGLEIEAFF
TRBV30,NA,NA,TRBJ1-1,TGTGCCGGGGGAGTTTCCGAAGCTTTCTTT,CAGGVSEAFF
TRBV6-5,NA,NA,TRBJ2-5,TGTGCCACCCGGTACGGTCTGGAGGGAGAGACCCAGTACTTC,CATRYGLEGETQYF
TRBV7-9,NA,NA,TRBJ1-4,TGTGCCAGCAGCCCGCGACAGACTCCTAATGAAAAACTGTTTTTT,CASSPRQTPNEKLFF
TRBV27,few,NA,TRBJ2-7,TGTGCCAGCAGTCGGTTCACGAAGGGCGAGCAGTACTTC,CASSRFTKGEQYF